This T cell receptor beta chain was obtained from a study of prognosis after radiotherapy for stage I lung cancer. Study as a whole: The study enrolled about a dozen men and 6 women as patients, aged 53 to 84 with a median of about 74 years. Patients received stereotactic body radiotherapy alone, with no concurrent therapy.

CDR1 is MNHEY, CDR2 SVGEGT, per germline. The CDR3 covers 16 residues. With 0 bases removed from V and 5 bases from J, the gap between germline ends came to 16 bases. Amplicons of TCR beta CDR3 were generated from genomic DNA by two-round multiplex PCR. Round-one PCR had primers specific to each TRBV and TRBJ gene. TCRdb re-derived calls from the multiplex PCR reads in MiXCR, one entry per CDR3 protein. Of tens of thousands of distinct CDR3 sequences in the sample, about 41% were seen once. General study results and limits: The median unique TCR clone count dropped from approximately 10,000 to 7,000 after stereotactic body radiation therapy. Among expanded TCR clones, tumor specificity was not determined.

Concerning this clonotype: Its antigen is undetermined.

Here the sequenced sample was PBMCs, taken before or after stereotactic body radiation therapy (not recorded which). The genes are TRBV6-2 or TRBV6-3 and TRBJ1-1, with D possibly being TRBD1 (6 bases). This receptor was identified in a donor aged 50 or older with non-small cell lung cancer. CDR3 in DNA: TGTGCCAGCAGTTACTCGAACCATGTTAGGGGGACTGAAGCTTTCTTT. This translates into CASSYSNHVRGTEAFF.